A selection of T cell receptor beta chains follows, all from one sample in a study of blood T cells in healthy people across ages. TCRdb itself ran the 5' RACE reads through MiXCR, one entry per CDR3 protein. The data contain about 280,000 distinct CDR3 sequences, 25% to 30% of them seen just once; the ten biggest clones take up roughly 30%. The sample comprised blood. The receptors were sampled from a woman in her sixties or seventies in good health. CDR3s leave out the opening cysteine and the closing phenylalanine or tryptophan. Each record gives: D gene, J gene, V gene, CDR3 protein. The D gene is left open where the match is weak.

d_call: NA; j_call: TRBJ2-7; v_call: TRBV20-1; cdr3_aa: SPRGIGTYEQY
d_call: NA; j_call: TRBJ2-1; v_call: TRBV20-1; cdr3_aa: SASATKNEQF
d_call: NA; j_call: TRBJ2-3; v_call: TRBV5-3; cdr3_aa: ARSPNVSTDTQY
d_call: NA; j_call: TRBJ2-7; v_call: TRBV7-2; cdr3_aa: ASSPHSYEQY
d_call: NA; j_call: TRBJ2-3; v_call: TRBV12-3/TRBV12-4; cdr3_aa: ASSLMAGKDTQY
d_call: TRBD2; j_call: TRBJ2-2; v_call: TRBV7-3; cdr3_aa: ASSWTSGKNTGELF
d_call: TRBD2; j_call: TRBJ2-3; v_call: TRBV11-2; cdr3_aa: ASSPGGAYARDTQY
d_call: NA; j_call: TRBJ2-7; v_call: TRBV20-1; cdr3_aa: SVKSANSYEQY
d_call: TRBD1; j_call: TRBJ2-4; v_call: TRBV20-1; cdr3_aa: SARWTGGFDTKNIQY
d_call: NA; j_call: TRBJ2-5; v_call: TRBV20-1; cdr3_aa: SASGPQETQY
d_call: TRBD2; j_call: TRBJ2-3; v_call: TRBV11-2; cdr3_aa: ASSYLAGGPTDTQY
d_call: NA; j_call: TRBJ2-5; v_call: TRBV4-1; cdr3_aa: ASSQKPGRTQETQY
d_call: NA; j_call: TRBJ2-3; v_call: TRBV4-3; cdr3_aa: ASSKDGRVWTDTQY
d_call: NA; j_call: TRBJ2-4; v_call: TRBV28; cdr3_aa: ASSSLITTGEAPNIQY
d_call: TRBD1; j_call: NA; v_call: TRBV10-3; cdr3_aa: AISGGTGYYNEQF
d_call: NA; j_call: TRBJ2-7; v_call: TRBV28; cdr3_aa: ASYRDGNSYEQY
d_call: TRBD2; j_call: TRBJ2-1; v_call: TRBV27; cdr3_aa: ASRRSGRFNEQF
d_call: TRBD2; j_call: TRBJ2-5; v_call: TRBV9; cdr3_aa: ASSVQAGVGTQY
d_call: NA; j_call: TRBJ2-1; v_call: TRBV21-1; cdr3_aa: ASSSKAGGPGDEQF
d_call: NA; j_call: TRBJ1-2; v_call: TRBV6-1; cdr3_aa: ASSVRDSGYGYT
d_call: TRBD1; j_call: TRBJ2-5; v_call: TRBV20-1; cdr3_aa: SANRDRQGAGETQY
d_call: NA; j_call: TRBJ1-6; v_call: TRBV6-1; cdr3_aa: ASSAGASVNSPLH
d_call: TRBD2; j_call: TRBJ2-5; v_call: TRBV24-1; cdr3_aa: ATSALAGGRETQY
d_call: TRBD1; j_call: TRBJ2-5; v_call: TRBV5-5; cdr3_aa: ASSLLGTAQETQY
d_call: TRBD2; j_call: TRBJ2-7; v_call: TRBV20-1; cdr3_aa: SARDTRGSGSHEQY
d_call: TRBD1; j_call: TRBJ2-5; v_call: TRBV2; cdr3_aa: ASIQGVGREQY
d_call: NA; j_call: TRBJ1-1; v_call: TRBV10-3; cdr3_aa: AIRTQGNTEAF
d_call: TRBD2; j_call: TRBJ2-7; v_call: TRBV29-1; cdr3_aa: SVVTSGRGGEQY
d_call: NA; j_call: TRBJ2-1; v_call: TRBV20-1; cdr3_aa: SANRGNNEQF
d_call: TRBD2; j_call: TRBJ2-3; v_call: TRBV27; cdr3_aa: ASRSGAGGGGHTQY
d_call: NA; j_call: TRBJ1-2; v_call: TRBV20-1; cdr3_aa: SAKSQAGTYGYT
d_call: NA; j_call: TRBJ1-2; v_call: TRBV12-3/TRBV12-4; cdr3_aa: ASRPAGLHYGYT
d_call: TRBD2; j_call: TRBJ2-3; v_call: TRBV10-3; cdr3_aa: AISGLAGADTQY
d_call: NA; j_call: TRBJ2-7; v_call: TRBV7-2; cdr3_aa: ASSPRHNREQY
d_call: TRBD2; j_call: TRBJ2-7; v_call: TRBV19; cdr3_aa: ASSISLAESYEQY
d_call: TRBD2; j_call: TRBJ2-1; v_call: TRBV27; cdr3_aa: ASSVRLAGGDNEQF
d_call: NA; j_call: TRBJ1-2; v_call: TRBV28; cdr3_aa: ASIDQGLRSGYT